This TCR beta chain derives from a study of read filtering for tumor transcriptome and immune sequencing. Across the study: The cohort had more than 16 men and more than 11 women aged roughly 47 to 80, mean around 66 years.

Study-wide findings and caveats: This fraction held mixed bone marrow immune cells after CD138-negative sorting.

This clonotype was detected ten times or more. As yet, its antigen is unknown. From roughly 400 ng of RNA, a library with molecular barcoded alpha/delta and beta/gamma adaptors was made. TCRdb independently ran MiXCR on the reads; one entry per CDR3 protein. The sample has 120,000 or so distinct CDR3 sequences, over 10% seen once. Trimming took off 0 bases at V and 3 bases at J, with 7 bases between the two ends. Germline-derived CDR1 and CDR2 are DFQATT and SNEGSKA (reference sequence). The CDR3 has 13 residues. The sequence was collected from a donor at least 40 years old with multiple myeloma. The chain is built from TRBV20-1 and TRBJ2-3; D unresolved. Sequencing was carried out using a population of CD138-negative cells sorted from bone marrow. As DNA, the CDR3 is TGCAGTGCTAGAGATGTCCAGACAGATACGCAGTATTTT. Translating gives CSARDVQTDTQYF.